A selection of T cell receptor beta chains follows, all from one sample in a study of tumor and adjacent non-tumor tissue in lung cancer. Each CDR3 protein is one row after TCRdb ran MiXCR on the multiplex PCR reads. The data show 75,000 to 90,000 distinct CDR3 sequences, 75% to 85% seen once. The sequencing input was distant non-tumor lung tissue. The receptor source for this set is a woman between 50 and 59 years old with non-small cell lung cancer. CDR3s leave out the opening cysteine and the closing phenylalanine or tryptophan. The order of the fields is V gene, CDR3 protein.

>TRBV4-1
ASSQVSGGSNQPQH
>TRBV11-2
ASNLVRDRYEQY
>TRBV13
ASNLRYLNTEAF
>TRBV6-5
ASSAPTGELF
>TRBV11-2
ARSLEAGRGMNEQF
>TRBV6-5
ASSYTREGTQC
>TRBV12-3/TRBV12-4
ATPRERGGYI
>TRBV12-3/TRBV12-4
ANSSLGRGTNEQF
>TRBV28
ASSAFGTMNTGELS
>TRBV4-1
ASKQVVGGAWEQY
>TRBV11-2
ASNLESRGAQH
>TRBV29-1
SVTHQLRNTGELF
>TRBV29-1
NVEGGGVPREDIQY
>TRBV4-1
ASSHPTQEDAYNEQF
>TRBV6-1
ASSANSGGNYEQY
>TRBV4-2
ASSQHEASNQPQH
>TRBV30
AWSPPGGGVSYEQY
>TRBV12-3/TRBV12-4
ASPRDSRNTGELF
>TRBV13
ASSPRLGQGFTEAF
>TRBV5-5
ATNLELAGGRDTQY
>TRBV6-6
AISYSRTVGDSQY
>TRBV12-3/TRBV12-4
ASSRHVDTYEQY
>TRBV6-1
ASSGVDRRSNEQF
>TRBV11-1
ASSSQGQSGELF
>TRBV29-1
SVIPEAGLNEKLF
>TRBV10-3
AIKGWALVEGKEQF
>TRBV4-2
ASSQMGLLDEQY
>TRBV7-8
ASSLVGGGNHPQH
>TRBV7-9
ASSLGFEKLF
>TRBV7-9
ASSLTGQDEKLF
>TRBV4-2
ASSQGGGIANTGELF
>TRBV20-1
STSKDPNSYEQY
>TRBV6-1
ASARTGGNQAQH
>TRBV30
TWSVLVMDLGEQF
>TRBV6-5
ASSGRTGRNREQY
>TRBV11-3
ASSPGSTNEQF
>TRBV6-5
ASSHWGGSLDEQY
>TRBV11-2
ASTRSRNNMQF
>TRBV5-4
ASQQNRGNAGELF
>TRBV5-4
ASSMWARGSEKLS
>TRBV6-5
ASSFFSGRRSSGANALT